Listed below are T cell receptor beta chains from one sample, sequenced in a study of shared clonotypes between healthy human individuals. Libraries were prepared by immunoSEQ multiplex PCR; TCRdb keeps only in-frame clonotypes and omits some of them. The sample has about 560,000 clones; about 80% are singletons. The sequenced sample was PBMCs. The origin of the receptors is a woman between 40 and 50 years old in good health. Some clones in this sample may be carry-over from other donors' samples. CDR3s include the opening cysteine and the closing phenylalanine or tryptophan. A D gene is named only where the DNA matches it firmly. The listing skips clone size in some rows; elsewhere it reads once, few, many or a size class.

>TRBV15|TRBD2|few|TRBJ2-5
CATSRGPSGRVETQYF
TGTGCCACCAGCAGAGGTCCTAGCGGGAGAGTGGAGACCCAGTACTTC
>TRBV19|-|few|TRBJ1-2
CASADSNYGYTF
TGTGCCAGTGCAGACAGCAACTATGGCTACACCTTC
>TRBV28|-|-|TRBJ1-4
CASSLGQGNEKLFF
TGTGCCAGCAGTTTGGGGCAGGGTAATGAAAAACTGTTTTTT
>TRBV6-6|TRBD1|-|TRBJ2-1
CASSPGGGEQFF
TGTGCCAGCAGCCCAGGGGGCGGAGAGCAGTTCTTC
>TRBV12-5|TRBD2|once|TRBJ2-3
CASGLVLGPGLAASTDTQYF
TGTGCTAGTGGTTTGGTACTGGGTCCTGGGCTAGCGGCTAGCACAGATACGCAGTATTTT
>TRBV7-3|-|-|TRBJ2-3
CASSRTSYTDTQYF
TGTGCCAGCAGTCGGACTTCTTATACTGATACGCAGTATTTT
>TRBV28|-|-|TRBJ1-2
CASSKPGPMDGYTF
TGTGCCAGCAGTAAACCGGGACCTATGGATGGCTACACCTTC
>TRBV29-1|-|-|TRBJ2-1
CSAGFYNEQFF
TGCAGCGCGGGATTCTACAATGAGCAGTTCTTC
>TRBV6-1|-|-|TRBJ2-7
CASSQQYEQYF
TGTGCCAGCAGTCAACAATACGAGCAGTACTTC
>TRBV10-3|-|-|TRBJ2-7
CAISGGTADEQYF
TGTGCCATCAGTGGGGGGACCGCAGACGAGCAGTACTTC
>TRBV28|-|-|TRBJ1-1
CASRPADRGEAFF
TGTGCCAGCAGGCCCGCTGATCGGGGTGAAGCTTTCTTT
>TRBV5-1|TRBD2|-|TRBJ2-2
CASSEQTSGSLALMRTGELFF
TGCGCCAGCAGCGAACAGACTAGCGGGAGCTTGGCTCTTATGAGGACCGGGGAGCTGTTTTTT
>TRBV5-6|-|-|TRBJ2-3
CASSLEVGGSSTDTQYF
TGTGCCAGCAGCTTGGAGGTTGGCGGCTCTAGCACAGATACGCAGTATTTT
>TRBV9|TRBD2|-|TRBJ2-7
CASSVGPTSATYEQYF
TGTGCCAGCAGCGTAGGTCCGACTAGCGCCACCTACGAGCAGTACTTC
>TRBV6-6|TRBD2|-|TRBJ2-1
CASNRLAGYEQFF
TGTGCCAGCAATCGACTAGCGGGATATGAGCAGTTCTTC
>TRBV30|-|-|TRBJ2-7
CAWSVVHNSYEQYF
TGTGCCTGGAGTGTAGTACACAATTCCTACGAGCAGTACTTC
>TRBV11-2|-|-|TRBJ1-2
CASSADGGNYGYTF
TGTGCCAGCAGCGCGGACGGGGGAAACTATGGCTACACCTTC
>TRBV4-2|TRBD1|few|TRBJ2-1
CASSHGGTVQFF
TGTGCCAGCAGCCATGGTGGGACAGTTCAGTTCTTC
>TRBV7-9|-|few|TRBJ1-5
CASSPTGNQPQHF
TGTGCCAGCAGCCCGACAGGCAATCAGCCCCAGCATTTT
>TRBV2|-|-|TRBJ1-5
CASSERWANNQPQHF
TGTGCCAGCAGTGAAAGATGGGCGAACAATCAGCCCCAGCATTTT
>TRBV5-8|TRBD1|-|TRBJ1-2
CASTPEGDRGLPGYTF
TGTGCCAGCACCCCGGAGGGGGACAGGGGACTCCCTGGCTACACCTTC
>TRBV30|TRBD1|-|TRBJ1-2
CAWSVGTAPNYGYTF
TGTGCCTGGAGTGTCGGGACAGCGCCGAACTATGGCTACACCTTC
>TRBV6-6|-|-|TRBJ2-1
CASSPIRNEQFF
TGTGCCAGCAGTCCCATAAGGAATGAGCAGTTCTTC
>TRBV11-1|TRBD1|-|TRBJ1-1
CASSSGGWTGKNTEAFF
TGTGCCAGCAGCTCGGGCGGGTGGACAGGGAAAAACACTGAAGCTTTCTTT
>TRBV29-1|-|few|TRBJ2-3
CSVEYQNTDTQYF
TGCAGCGTTGAATACCAGAACACAGATACGCAGTATTTT
>TRBV11-2|-|-|TRBJ2-1
CASSLELNSLSYNEQFF
TGTGCCAGCAGCTTAGAGCTTAACTCCCTCTCCTACAATGAGCAGTTCTTC
>TRBV5-1|-|-|TRBJ1-2
CASPSGPLGSGGYTF
TGCGCCAGTCCCTCGGGACCGCTAGGGTCCGGTGGCTACACCTTC
>TRBV5-1|-|once|TRBJ1-1
CASSSQGQDTEAFF
TGCGCCAGCAGCTCCCAGGGGCAGGACACTGAAGCTTTCTTT
>TRBV11-3|-|many|TRBJ2-5
CASSLGGGSGTQYF
TGTGCCAGCAGCTTAGGGGGGGGCTCCGGGACCCAGTACTTC
>TRBV5-6|-|-|TRBJ1-1
CASSLDLVYGTEAFF
TGTGCCAGCAGCTTGGATCTTGTGTATGGGACTGAAGCTTTCTTT
>TRBV29-1|TRBD1|-|TRBJ2-7
CSARDSSYEQYF
TGCAGCGCTCGGGACAGCTCCTACGAGCAGTACTTC
>TRBV6-1|-|-|TRBJ2-2
CASIGNTGELFF
TGTGCCAGCATAGGGAACACCGGGGAGCTGTTTTTT
>TRBV7-3|TRBD1|-|TRBJ2-3
CASSLNGQGLDTQYF
TGTGCCAGCAGCTTAAATGGACAGGGGTTGGATACGCAGTATTTT
>TRBV10-3|-|-|TRBJ2-3
CAISEQAPADTQYF
TGTGCCATCAGTGAGCAGGCCCCGGCAGATACGCAGTATTTT
>TRBV7-7|TRBD2|-|TRBJ2-2
CASSQGTSGFTGELFF
TGTGCTAGCAGCCAAGGGACTAGCGGCTTCACCGGGGAGCTGTTTTTT
>TRBV28|TRBD1|-|TRBJ1-1
CASTGQADTEAFF
TGTGCCAGCACTGGACAGGCCGACACTGAAGCTTTCTTT
>TRBV5-1|TRBD1|-|TRBJ1-2
CASSLEGAYGYTF
TGCGCCAGCAGCTTGGAGGGGGCCTATGGCTACACCTTC
>TRBV5-4|-|-|TRBJ2-7
CASSSFATGTIIDEQYF
TGTGCCAGCAGCTCCTTCGCCACCGGGACCATCATCGACGAGCAGTACTTC
>TRBV29-1|-|-|TRBJ2-3
CSVEAVTDTQYF
TGCAGCGTTGAAGCCGTCACAGATACGCAGTATTTT
>TRBV29-1|-|-|TRBJ2-1
CSVGGTYNEQFF
TGCAGCGTTGGGGGCACCTACAATGAGCAGTTCTTC
>TRBV5-6|-|-|TRBJ1-5
CASTSSRVTSNQPQHF
TGTGCCAGCACCTCTTCCAGGGTCACTAGCAATCAGCCCCAGCATTTT
>TRBV18|TRBD1|-|TRBJ2-7
CASSPPSGGSEQYF
TGTGCCAGCTCACCACCGTCAGGGGGCTCCGAGCAGTACTTC
>TRBV18|-|once|TRBJ2-5
CASSPYSLGKETQYF
TGTGCCAGCTCACCATACAGCCTGGGGAAAGAGACCCAGTACTTC
>TRBV4-2|-|-|TRBJ2-7
CASSQESVYEQYF
TGTGCCAGCAGCCAAGAGTCAGTCTACGAGCAGTACTTC
>TRBV28|-|once|TRBJ2-5
CASSFGVSGWQETQYF
TGTGCCAGCAGTTTTGGTGTATCTGGTTGGCAAGAGACCCAGTACTTC